What follows are 3 T cell receptor beta chains derived from one specimen sequenced in a study of blood T cell repertoires in COVID-19 (dated by TCRdb to about 2020). Libraries were constructed by the immunoSEQ multiplex PCR assay. In its TCRdb copy, this immuneACCESS table keeps in-frame sequences only and misses some clones. Where compared with another copy, unresolved V genes explain less than half of these, and the others have no known cause. The sample table lists around 290,000 clones, around 87% of them with a count of one. The ten largest clones capture approximately 8.1% of the sample. The sample consisted of peripheral blood. The source of these receptors is a woman aged 50 to 60 who had recovered from COVID-19.

CDR3 coding DNA: TGTGCCAGCAGCAGAGACAGGTACTCCTACGAGCAGTACTTC. Translated: CASSRDRYSYEQYF. The V gene is TRBV9, the J gene TRBJ2-7; D may be TRBD1 (6 bases). Trimming took off 4 bases at V and 0 bases at J, with 11 bases between the two ends. CDR1 and CDR2 (germline): SGDLS, YYNGEE. This CDR3 is 14 amino acids long.

This chain joins TRBV7-7 and TRBJ2-2; the D gene is possibly TRBD1 (6 bases). The CDR3 sequence is 14 residues long. V was shortened by 5 bases and J by 2 bases, with 9 bases between the two germline ends. CDR1 and CDR2 from the germline V gene are SSHAT and FNYEAQ (reference sequence). The CDR3 DNA is TGTGCCAGCAGCCCGGGGACAAACACCGGGGAGCTGTTTTTT. Its translation: CASSPGTNTGELFF.

V usage is TRBV6-5 and J usage is TRBJ2-2; D may be TRBD2 (6 bases). Germline V lookup: CDR1 MNHEY, CDR2 SVGAGI. Trimming pared 2 bases from V and 4 bases from J, leaving 11 bases between. This CDR3 has 15 residues. CDR3 sequence: CASSYGGAGTGELFF. Here the CDR3 DNA reads TGTGCCAGCAGTTACGGAGGGGCGGGCACCGGGGAGCTGTTTTTT.